This T cell receptor beta chain comes out of a study of T cell responses to AZD1222 COVID-19 vaccine. Study-level findings and limits: Most donors were white British, females outnumbered males, and clonal diversity was possibly underestimated.

Sequenced by immunoSEQ multiplex PCR; TCRdb stores in-frame clones only, minus some. Among under 130,000 clones listed, about 90% were seen once. The CDR3 sequence is 15 residues long. Germline CDR1 is MNHEY and CDR2 is SVGEGT. V lost 4 bases to trimming and J lost 2 bases; unmatched junction nucleotides: 6. Note on this clone: Its antigen is unidentified.

This TCR was recovered from an adult in good health. The material sequenced was peripheral blood, taken on day 0 of AZD1222 vaccination. The chain is built from TRBV6-2 or TRBV6-3 and TRBJ2-3, with 7 bases identical to TRBD2. The CDR3 DNA follows: TGTGCCAGCAGTTTTCTAGCGGAGGTCACAGATACGCAGTATTTT. This encodes CASSFLAEVTDTQYF.